What follows are 4 T cell receptor beta chains derived from one specimen sequenced in a study of T cell clones after liver transplantation. Clones were read by immunoSEQ multiplex PCR, and TCRdb kept only the in-frame ones, dropping some. This table has approximately 75,000 clones, about four fifths appearing once. The specimen comprised CD4+ T cells from blood, sampled 12 months after liver transplant. The receptors come from a human patient who received a liver transplant. Some T cells may be the graft donor's.

The chain combines TRBV11-2 with TRBJ2-7, with TRBD2 identical over 7 bases. Germline loops: CDR1 SGHAT, CDR2 FQNNGV. The trim removed 1 base at V and 2 bases at J, leaving 11 bases unmatched. This CDR3 contains 17 residues. CDR3 sequence: CASSLGSGGIRPYEQYF. In nucleotides, the CDR3 is TGTGCCAGCAGCTTAGGGTCGGGAGGTATAAGACCCTACGAGCAGTACTTC.

This clone was detected only a few times. The chain recombines TRBV5-1 with TRBJ1-3; 8 bases fit TRBD1. J gave up 4 bases and V 4 bases, and 7 bases lay outside the gene matches. The CDR3 sequence is 15 residues long. CDR1 is SGHRS, CDR2 YFSETQ, per germline. The CDR3 loop reads CASSNPDRAGNTIYF. The DNA of the CDR3 is TGCGCCAGCAGCAACCCGGACAGGGCGGGAAACACCATATATTTT.

The V gene is TRBV6-1, the J gene TRBJ2-7, with 7 positions matching TRBD1. Germline V gene data show CDR1 as MNHNS and CDR2 as SASEGT. This CDR3 has 14 residues. V shed 6 bases, J shed 5 bases, and the junction held 10 bases outside the gene matches. This chain's CDR3 is CASSRQGWDDEQYF. CDR3 in DNA: TGTGCCAGCAGCCGACAGGGATGGGACGACGAGCAGTACTTC.

The chain has TRBV6-6 and TRBJ2-2; weak D call: TRBD1 (5 bases). Trimming pared 3 bases from V and 5 bases from J, leaving 13 bases between. CDR3 length equals 15 residues. Germline CDR1 and CDR2: MNHNY and SVGAGI (reference sequence). This CDR3 reads CASSYTGRKTGELFF. For the CDR3, the DNA is TGTGCCAGCAGTTATACAGGCAGGAAGACCGGGGAGCTGTTTTTT.